These 29 T cell receptor beta chains share one sample of origin, sequenced in a study of read filtering for tumor transcriptome and immune sequencing. From roughly 390 ng of RNA, a library with molecular barcoded alpha/delta and beta/gamma adaptors was made. TCRdb processed the reads anew with MiXCR; each CDR3 protein has one entry. The sample lists about 39,000 distinct CDR3 sequences; roughly an eighth were seen once. The specimen was a population of CD138-negative cells sorted from bone marrow. Receptors originate from a donor over 35 with multiple myeloma.

The CDR3 here is CASSLDVANYGYTF. CDR3 DNA: TGTGCCAGCAGCTTGGATGTGGCTAACTATGGCTACACCTTC. The chain carries TRBV5-5 and TRBJ1-2; D ambiguous. The V end was cut by 0 bases, the J end by 0 bases, with 6 bases between. Germline V gives CDR1 SGHKS, CDR2 YYEKEE (reference sequence). CDR3 size: 14 residues. The full variable domain, its missing parts supplied by reference TRBV5-5 and TRBJ1-2, is DAGVTQSPTHLIKTRGQQVTLRCSPISGHKSVSWYQQVLGQGPQFIFQYYEKEERGRGNFPDRFSARQFPNYSSELNVNALLLGDSALYLCASSLDVANYGYTFGSGTRLTVV.

Comment on this clonotype: A read error may account for a junction end that differs from germline. This chain links TRBV12-3 or TRBV12-4 with TRBJ2-1, with a possible D match to TRBD2 (7 bases). This CDR3 has 14 residues. This CDR3 is CASDRGDIQNDQFF. The CDR3 bases are TGTGCCAGCGATCGGGGGGACATTCAAAATGATCAGTTCTTC.

This clonotype was counted many times. The chain employs TRBV2 and TRBJ2-5; 7 nucleotides match TRBD1. This CDR3 has 14 amino acids. Germline-derived CDR1 and CDR2 are SNHLY and FYNNEI. V lost 5 bases, J lost 4 bases, and 7 bases stayed unmatched. CDR3 amino acids: CASSPGQLLETQYF. DNA for the CDR3: TGTGCCAGCAGTCCGGGACAGCTGCTAGAGACCCAGTACTTC.

This clonotype was recorded many times. The chain recombines TRBV28 with TRBJ2-7; possibly TRBD1 or TRBD2 for D (5 bases each). Trimming pared 3 bases from V and 5 bases from J, leaving 11 bases between. This CDR3 has 13 residues. The germline gives CDR1 MDHEN, CDR2 SYDVKM. The CDR3 region has the DNA TGTGCCAGCAGTTTCGGGGCGGGTAACGAGCAGTACTTC. This encodes CASSFGAGNEQYF.

The sample holds a few counts of this clonotype. This chain uses TRBV3-1 with TRBJ2-2; 10 bases align to TRBD2. This CDR3 contains 17 residues. J gave up 7 bases and V 0 bases, and 8 bases lay outside the gene matches. Germline V CDR1 and CDR2: LGHDT, YNNKEL (reference sequence). CDR3 DNA: TGTGCCAGCAGCCAAGATTCGGCTAGCGGGAGATTCGGGGAGCTGTTTTTT. This sequence encodes CASSQDSASGRFGELFF.

The chain combines TRBV3-1 with TRBJ1-2; 7 positions match TRBD1. With 1 base clipped from V and 7 bases from J, the junction kept 9 bases outside the gene matches. The germline V gene has CDR1 LGHDT and CDR2 YNNKEL (reference sequence). The CDR3 consists of 15 residues. The DNA for the CDR3 is TGTGCCAGCAGCCAAGGATTCCAGGGGGAAGGTGGCTACACCTTC. It translates to CASSQGFQGEGGYTF.

This clonotype has a count of ten or more. The CDR3 loop reads CASSVSGGVLDTEAFF. CDR3 DNA: TGTGCCAGCAGTGTGTCAGGGGGCGTTTTGGACACTGAAGCTTTCTTT. V is TRBV2 and J is TRBJ1-1; the match to TRBD1 covers 8 bases. The CDR3 spans 16 residues. The ends lost 4 bases at V and 3 bases at J; junction bases unmatched: 10. CDR1 and CDR2 (germline): SNHLY, FYNNEI.

This clonotype was seen at least ten times. The V gene is TRBV5-1, the J gene TRBJ2-2; D may be TRBD1 (5 bases). Between the trimmed V and J ends, which lost 5 bases and 0 bases, there was a span of 11 bases. The CDR3 length is 15 residues. The germline V gene has CDR1 SGHRS and CDR2 YFSETQ. CDR3: CASRYDSANTGELFF. The CDR3 coding sequence is TGCGCCAGCAGGTATGACAGCGCGAACACCGGGGAGCTGTTTTTT.

This clonotype has at least ten counts. V usage is TRBV12-3 or TRBV12-4 and J usage is TRBJ2-1, with 11 bases matching TRBD2. This CDR3 is 15 amino acids long. V lost 5 bases to trimming and J lost 7 bases; unmatched junction nucleotides: 7. CDR3 bases: TGTGCCAGCAGTCCGACTAGCGGGAATTGGAATGAGCAGTTCTTC. The encoded protein is CASSPTSGNWNEQFF.

In its sample, this clonotype was seen many times. V is TRBV5-4 and J is TRBJ2-2, with 8 bases matching TRBD1. From germline, CDR1 is SGHNT and CDR2 YYREEE (reference sequence). The CDR3 extends over 15 amino acids. Unmatched junction bases numbered 5, after V lost 3 bases and J lost 4 bases. The CDR3 here is CASSSGTGFTGELFF. The CDR3 DNA follows: TGTGCCAGCAGCTCCGGGACAGGATTCACCGGGGAGCTGTTTTTT.

Within the sample, this clonotype is medium-sized. The CDR3 reads CSVEERNQETQYF. CDR3 bases: TGCAGCGTTGAGGAGCGGAACCAAGAGACCCAGTACTTC. The chain carries TRBV29-1 and TRBJ2-5, with D perhaps TRBD2 (5 bases). Per germline, CDR1 SQVTM and CDR2 ANQGSEA. The CDR3 spans 13 residues. The V and J ends lost 3 bases and 0 bases respectively, with 8 bases between them. Full variable domain (outside the CDR3, taken from reference TRBV29-1 and TRBJ2-5): SAVISQKPSRDICQRGTSLTIQCQVDSQVTMMFWYRQQPGQSLTLIATANQGSEATYESGFVIDKFPISRPNLTFSTLTVSNMSPEDSSIYLCSVEERNQETQYFGPGTRLLVL.

This clonotype was counted ten times or more. The chain employs TRBV9 and TRBJ2-7; 8 bases are a match to TRBD2. This CDR3 is 15 amino acids long. Trimming cost V 0 bases and J 4 bases; bases outside gene matches: 6. Germline CDR1 and CDR2: SGDLS and YYNGEE. DNA for the CDR3: TGTGCCAGCAGCGTAGATGGTAGCGGGGCATACGAGCAGTACTTC. Protein: CASSVDGSGAYEQYF.

Many counts were recorded for this clonotype. The chain combines TRBV19 with TRBJ2-1; 8 nucleotides line up with TRBD1. Germline assignment: CDR1 LNHDA and CDR2 SQIVND (reference sequence). This CDR3 is built from 15 residues. The J segment lost 6 bases and the V segment lost 0 bases, leaving 4 bases of the junction unmatched. This chain's CDR3 is CASSIETGATNEQFF. CDR3 bases: TGTGCCAGTAGTATAGAGACAGGGGCGACCAATGAGCAGTTCTTC. Filled out from reference TRBV19 and TRBJ2-1, the complete variable domain reads DGGITQSPKYLFRKEGQNVTLSCEQNLNHDAMYWYRQDPGQGLRLIYYSQIVNDFQKGDIAEGYSVSREKKESFPLTVTSAQKNPTAFYLCASSIETGATNEQFFGPGTRLTVL.

With respect to this clonotype: Mismatch with germline at one junction end may stem from a read error. This rearrangement joins TRBV3-1 to TRBJ2-7, with D hard to call. The V gene's germline CDR1 is LGHDT and CDR2 YNNKEL (reference sequence). The CDR3 is 15 amino acids. This CDR3 reads CASSQKRQGSYEQCF. CDR3 nucleotides: TGTGCCAGCAGCCAAAAGAGGCAAGGGTCCTACGAGCAGTGCTTC.

This clonotype has a count of ten or more. The rearrangement uses TRBV7-6 and TRBJ2-3, with 10 bases lining up with TRBD1. CDR1 and CDR2 from the germline V gene are SGHVS and FNYEAQ. V lost 3 bases, J lost 2 bases, and 2 bases stayed unmatched. The CDR3 has 15 amino acids. The CDR3 region is CASSLGTGDTDTQYF. CDR3 coding DNA: TGTGCCAGCAGCTTGGGGACAGGGGACACAGATACGCAGTATTTT.

This clonotype was seen repeatedly, ten times or more. The rearrangement links TRBV5-1 to TRBJ1-3; no firm D call. Per the germline V gene, CDR1 is SGHRS and CDR2 is YFSETQ. The length of the CDR3 is 16 residues. Trimming removed 1 base from V and 4 bases from J, with 15 bases in between. The CDR3 loop reads CASSLQAASIGNTIYF. CDR3 in DNA: TGCGCCAGCAGCTTGCAGGCAGCGTCTATCGGAAACACCATATATTTT.

This clonotype showed up many times. The genes are TRBV3-1 and TRBJ1-1; a possible D gene is TRBD1 (5 bases). This CDR3 is built from 15 residues. Germline V gene data show CDR1 as LGHDT and CDR2 as YNNKEL (reference sequence). Trimming cost V 1 base and J 4 bases, with 13 bases left between them. The CDR3: CASSQGRGRGTEAFF. The CDR3 bases are TGTGCCAGCAGCCAAGGAAGGGGCCGTGGCACTGAAGCTTTCTTT.

This clonotype came up many times. The rearrangement links TRBV29-1 to TRBJ1-1; possibly TRBD1 for D (6 bases). The germline gives CDR1 SQVTM, CDR2 ANQGSEA. V lost 3 bases and J lost 1, with 12 bases in between. This CDR3 comprises 14 residues. CDR3 coding DNA: TGCAGCGTTGATGGTCGGACAGCGAACACTGAAGCTTTCTTT. It encodes CSVDGRTANTEAFF. The variable domain in full, with the rest retrieved from reference TRBV29-1 and TRBJ1-1, is SAVISQKPSRDICQRGTSLTIQCQVDSQVTMMFWYRQQPGQSLTLIATANQGSEATYESGFVIDKFPISRPNLTFSTLTVSNMSPEDSSIYLCSVDGRTANTEAFFGQGTRLTVV.

This clonotype was counted many times. This chain connects TRBV12-3 or TRBV12-4 to TRBJ2-1; no definite D call. The V gene lost 3 bases and the J gene lost 5 bases, with 2 bases spanning the gap. This CDR3 has 11 amino acids. As DNA, the CDR3 is TGTGCCAGCAGTTTTAACAATGAGCAGTTCTTC. Protein product: CASSFNNEQFF.

As concerns this clonotype: With a far larger clone one base away, a read error is the likely cause. The missing conserved phenylalanine or tryptophan at the end of this CDR3 makes a read error likely. V usage is TRBV11-2 and J usage is TRBJ2-5; possibly TRBD1 for D (6 bases). The CDR3 contains 14 residues. Trimming pared 5 bases from V and 0 bases from J, leaving 10 bases between. Germline loops: CDR1 SGHAT, CDR2 FQNNGV. The CDR3 nucleotides read TGTGCCAGCAGCCTCCGGGACAACCAAGAGACCCAGTACCTC. The encoded protein is CASSLRDNQETQYL.

This clonotype has ten or more counts. This chain connects TRBV20-1 to TRBJ2-5; 16 bases align to TRBD2. Germline CDR1 reads DFQATT; CDR2 reads SNEGSKA (reference sequence). Unmatched junction bases numbered 14, after V lost 6 bases and J lost 4 bases. This CDR3 region has 18 residues. The CDR3 sequence: CSAPGLAGGKLFAETQYF. Written as DNA, the CDR3 is TGCAGTGCCCCGGGACTAGCGGGGGGGAAATTGTTCGCAGAGACCCAGTACTTC.

This clonotype was counted ten times or more. V is TRBV7-3 and J is TRBJ1-5; D is ambiguous. Trimming took off 5 bases at V and 2 bases at J, with 10 bases between the two ends. This CDR3 comprises 14 residues. Germline lookup yields CDR1 SGHTA and CDR2 FQGTGA. This CDR3 reads CASSLGPGNQPQHF. CDR3 sequence (DNA): TGTGCCAGCAGCCTCGGACCGGGCAATCAGCCCCAGCATTTT. The entire variable domain, with the rest obtained from reference TRBV7-3 and TRBJ1-5, is as follows: GAGVSQTPSNKVTEKGKYVELRCDPISGHTALYWYRQSLGQGPEFLIYFQGTGAADDSGLPNDRFFAVRPEGSVSTLKIQRTERGDSAVYLCASSLGPGNQPQHFGDGTRLSIL.

On this clonotype: Germline is not matched at one junction end, which may reflect a read error. The chain uses TRBV5-1 and TRBJ1-4; no clear D gene. The CDR3 runs 14 residues. Germline-derived CDR1 and CDR2 are SGHRS and YFSETQ. DNA for the CDR3: TGCGCCAGCAGCTTCGGGCCAACTAATGAAAAACGGTTTTTT. It specifies CASSFGPTNEKRFF.

This clonotype has at least ten counts. The chain is built from TRBV4-1 and TRBJ1-1; 8 bases align to TRBD1. The ends lost 1 base at V and 7 bases at J; junction bases unmatched: 8. Germline values: CDR1 MGHRA, CDR2 YSYEKL. There are 15 residues in the CDR3. DNA for the CDR3: TGCGCCAGCAGCCAAGTGGGCAGGGGGCGAGATGAAGCTTTCTTT. It encodes CASSQVGRGRDEAFF.

This clonotype came up many times. The chain employs TRBV12-3 or TRBV12-4 and TRBJ2-2; D unclear. Trimming removed 3 bases at V and 7 bases at J, with 3 bases between. This CDR3 region has 11 residues. The CDR3 region is CASSLDGELFF. The DNA of the CDR3 is TGTGCCAGCAGTTTGGACGGGGAGCTGTTTTTT.

This clonotype was seen ten or more times. This chain uses TRBV3-1 with TRBJ2-1; no reliable D call. Germline loops: CDR1 LGHDT, CDR2 YNNKEL (reference sequence). The V gene lost 5 bases and the J gene lost 7 bases, with 12 bases spanning the gap. The CDR3 runs to 13 residues. CDR3 bases: TGTGCCAGCAGCACAACGACGGCAAATGAGCAGTTCTTC. Translating it yields CASSTTTANEQFF.

This clonotype has a count of ten or more. The rearrangement joins TRBV29-1 to TRBJ2-2; D unclear. CDR1 SQVTM and CDR2 ANQGSEA come from the germline V gene. Between the trimmed V and J ends, which lost 4 bases and 5 bases, there was a span of 5 bases. The CDR3 has 11 residues. The CDR3 protein is CSVGGTGELFF. In nucleotides, the CDR3 is TGCAGCGTTGGTGGAACCGGGGAGCTGTTTTTT.

This clonotype is judged medium-sized. The genes are TRBV30 and TRBJ1-1; D might be TRBD1 (6 bases). In germline, CDR1 is GTSNPN, CDR2 SVGIG (reference sequence). Trimming removed 3 bases from V and 11 bases from J, with 13 bases in between. CDR3 length equals 11 residues. The CDR3 DNA reads TGTGCCTGGAGCGGAGGGGGGATTGCTTTCTTT. It translates to CAWSGGGIAFF.

The chain combines TRBV28 with TRBJ1-1; D gene ambiguous. Germline V gene sequence: CDR1 MDHEN, CDR2 SYDVKM. The CDR3 contains 18 residues. The V and J ends lost 2 bases and 4 bases respectively, with 23 bases between them. CDR3 loop: CASSLPPIRTTIGTEAFF. Written as DNA, the CDR3 is TGTGCCAGCAGTTTACCACCCATAAGGACGACAATTGGCACTGAAGCTTTCTTT.